Shown below are 8 T cell receptor beta chains from a single sample sequenced in a study of blood T cell repertoires in COVID-19 (dated by TCRdb to the early 2020s). Library preparation employed the immunoSEQ multiplex PCR assay. The clones in this table, taken by TCRdb from immuneACCESS, are in-frame only. Not every clone is retained; where verified, under half of the shortfall comes from an unresolved V gene, and the cause of the rest is unknown. In all, the sample holds around 50,000 clones, and about nine tenths of those were seen once. Together, the top ten hold less than 6.5% of the sample. Sequences were obtained from peripheral blood. Receptor source: a man in his 70s with acute or convalescent COVID-19.

The CDR3 DNA is TGCGCCAGCAGCTTGTGGGGCACAGGGGCCGAGCAGTACTTC. Protein product: CASSLWGTGAEQYF. The V gene is TRBV5-1, the J gene TRBJ2-7, with 7 bases that match TRBD1. J was trimmed by 6 bases and V by 1 base; bases with no gene match: 7. Germline V gene sequence: CDR1 SGHRS, CDR2 YFSETQ. This CDR3 is built from 14 residues.

The chain has TRBV5-1 and TRBJ2-7; 9 positions match TRBD1. V lost 4 bases, J lost 3 bases, and 2 bases stayed unmatched. The CDR3 length is 13 residues. Germline V lookup: CDR1 SGHRS, CDR2 YFSETQ. The CDR3: CASSRGQGYEQYF. The CDR3 region has the DNA TGCGCCAGCAGCAGGGGACAGGGCTACGAGCAGTACTTC. Full variable domain (outside the CDR3, taken from reference TRBV5-1 and TRBJ2-7): KAGVTQTPRYLIKTRGQQVTLSCSPISGHRSVSWYQQTPGQGLQFLFEYFSETQRNKGNFPGRFSGRQFSNSRSEMNVSTLELGDSALYLCASSRGQGYEQYFGPGTRLTVT.

This clone was observed a handful of times. The V call is TRBV9, the J call TRBJ2-7; 11 nucleotides line up with TRBD2. Germline V gene sequence: CDR1 SGDLS, CDR2 YYNGEE. V shed 3 bases and J 5 bases; nucleotides not matched to a gene: 10. The CDR3 sequence is 16 residues long. DNA of the CDR3: TGTGCCAGCAGCGGGTCACGGACTAGCGGGCGCCACGAGCAGTACTTC. Translation: CASSGSRTSGRHEQYF.

The chain joins TRBV11-2 to TRBJ2-7; TRBD1 agrees at 9 bases. The germline V gene encodes CDR1 SGHAT and CDR2 FQNNGV. V was pared by 7 bases and J by 3 bases, with 13 bases of the junction left unmatched. The CDR3 covers 16 residues. CDR3 in amino acids: CASTNLRDRAHYEQYF. CDR3 DNA sequence: TGTGCCAGCACCAACCTCCGGGACAGGGCCCACTACGAGCAGTACTTC. Filled out from reference TRBV11-2 and TRBJ2-7, the complete variable domain reads EAGVAQSPRYKIIEKRQSVAFWCNPISGHATLYWYQQILGQGPKLLIQFQNNGVVDDSQLPKDRFSAERLKGVDSTLKIQPAKLEDSAVYLCASTNLRDRAHYEQYFGPGTRLTVT.

The CDR3 coding sequence is TGTGCCAGCAGCTTAAAGCGACAGCAGAACACTGAAGCTTTCTTT. It yields the protein CASSLKRQQNTEAFF. The chain recombines TRBV11-1 with TRBJ1-1, with a weak D call TRBD1 (5 bases). Germline values: CDR1 SGHAT, CDR2 FQDESV (reference sequence). Trimming cost V 2 bases and J 1 base, with 11 bases left between them. This CDR3 region has 15 residues.

The J gene is TRBJ2-2, the V gene TRBV7-3; TRBD1 is a possible D gene (5 bases). Deletions cut 2 bases from V and 1 base from J, with 11 bases between. CDR1 and CDR2 (germline): SGHTA, FQGTGA. This CDR3 region has 16 residues. CDR3 sequence (DNA): TGTGCCAGCAGCTTATTAGGACATCTGAACACCGGGGAGCTGTTTTTT. Amino acid sequence: CASSLLGHLNTGELFF.

V is TRBV4-1 and J is TRBJ2-7, with TRBD1 identical over 12 bases. CDR3 length: 17 amino acids. The germline gives CDR1 MGHRA, CDR2 YSYEKL. V was clipped by 4 bases and J by 0 bases; unmatched bases: 7. Written as DNA, the CDR3 is TGCGCCAGCAGCCCCCGGGACAGGGGGCCGGACTCCTACGAGCAGTACTTC. Its translation is CASSPRDRGPDSYEQYF.

This clone was detected only once. The V call is TRBV24-1, the J call TRBJ2-1, with D possibly TRBD1 on 6 matching bases. Germline CDR1 is KGHDR and CDR2 is SFDVKD. The CDR3 totals 11 residues. Trimming left V 7 bases short and J 6 bases short, with 6 bases between. The CDR3 here is CATSRGNEQFF. CDR3 sequence (DNA): TGTGCCACCAGCAGGGGCAATGAGCAGTTCTTC.